Listed below are T cell receptor beta chains from one sample, sequenced in a study of cytomegalovirus exposure and HLA in healthy donors. Profiled with immunoSEQ multiplex PCR; TCRdb holds only in-frame clones, not every one. The listing contains approximately 45,000 clones. The sample consisted of PBMCs. These receptors all come from a male donor in good health and CMV-seronegative. The conserved cysteine and the conserved F or W are not part of the CDR3 here. The order of the fields is V gene, J gene, CDR3 protein.

V gene: TRBV7-3
J gene: TRBJ2-7
CDR3 protein: ASSLGSGAVVYEQY

V gene: TRBV30
J gene: TRBJ2-7
CDR3 protein: AWSATGRDYEQY

V gene: TRBV19
J gene: TRBJ2-4
CDR3 protein: ASSPRQGLAKNIQY

V gene: TRBV28
J gene: TRBJ1-2
CDR3 protein: ATTWAGYGYT

V gene: TRBV6-5
J gene: TRBJ2-7
CDR3 protein: ASSPGQGAYEQY

V gene: TRBV5-1
J gene: TRBJ2-7
CDR3 protein: ASSHTFGQASYEQY

V gene: TRBV29-1
J gene: TRBJ2-1
CDR3 protein: SVCQVLYNEQF

V gene: TRBV29-1
J gene: TRBJ2-7
CDR3 protein: SAGTGIREQY

V gene: TRBV2
J gene: TRBJ1-1
CDR3 protein: ASSEGASTEAF

V gene: TRBV9
J gene: TRBJ1-3
CDR3 protein: ASRGSGNTIY